Listed below are T cell receptor beta chains from one sample, sequenced in a study of control samples from healthy donors and cancer patients. Measured with immunoSEQ multiplex PCR; TCRdb has only the in-frame clones, and not every one. The profile covers more than 70,000 clones, with more than 85% appearing a single time and roughly 0.9% taken by the ten largest. The sample taken for sequencing was blood. The receptors originated from a woman aged 25 to 45 in good health. CDR3s include the opening cysteine and the closing phenylalanine or tryptophan. Fields, in order: V gene, D gene, J gene, clone size, CDR3 protein, CDR3 DNA. The D gene is left open where the match is weak. Clone size appears in some rows only: once, few, many, or a class for an expanded clone.

TRBV6-5,-,TRBJ1-2,-,CATLTGKGNYGYTF,TGTGCCACTTTAACAGGGAAGGGCAACTATGGCTACACCTTC
TRBV5-1,-,TRBJ1-1,once,CASSHGGQSTEAFF,TGCGCCAGCAGCCATGGTGGACAATCCACTGAAGCTTTCTTT
TRBV28,TRBD1,TRBJ1-2,-,CASNRQGSNYGYTF,TGTGCCAGCAACCGACAGGGGTCTAACTATGGCTACACCTTC
TRBV18,TRBD1,TRBJ1-2,-,CASSRTGADGYTF,TGTGCCAGCTCACGGACAGGGGCGGATGGCTACACCTTC
TRBV10-3,TRBD1,TRBJ2-7,-,CAISESGTGPFEQYF,TGTGCCATCAGTGAATCCGGGACAGGGCCCTTCGAGCAGTACTTC
TRBV6-1,TRBD2,TRBJ2-3,-,CASSDGGASTDTQYF,TGTGCCAGCAGTGACGGGGGGGCTAGCACAGATACGCAGTATTTT
TRBV5-1,TRBD1,TRBJ2-5,-,CASSTGQGGETQYF,TGCGCCAGCAGCACCGGACAGGGGGGAGAGACCCAGTACTTC
TRBV28,TRBD1,TRBJ2-4,-,CASSGTGGGGFSKNIQYF,TGTGCCAGCAGTGGGACAGGGGGTGGGGGGTTTTCCAAAAACATTCAGTACTTC
TRBV3-1/TRBV3-2,-,TRBJ2-1,-,CASRGGTAYNEQFF,TGTGCCAGCAGGGGGGGGACAGCCTACAATGAGCAGTTCTTC
TRBV6-5,-,TRBJ1-1,-,CASSKTPNTEAFF,TGTGCCAGCAGTAAGACACCGAACACTGAAGCTTTCTTT
TRBV19,-,TRBJ2-2,-,CASRTPSTGELFF,TGTGCCAGTAGGACCCCCTCCACCGGGGAGCTGTTTTTT
TRBV11-2,TRBD1,TRBJ2-2,-,CASSRIGTGDTGELFF,TGTGCCAGCAGCCGAATCGGGACAGGGGACACCGGGGAGCTGTTTTTT
TRBV18,-,TRBJ1-6,-,CASSPPIVGVRAPLHF,TGTGCCAGCTCACCTCCCATAGTAGGAGTGAGAGCACCCCTCCACTTT
TRBV24-1,-,TRBJ2-3,-,CATSDPYRGVPDTQYF,TGTGCCACCAGTGACCCATACCGCGGGGTCCCAGATACGCAGTATTTT
TRBV6-5,TRBD1,TRBJ1-3,-,CASSRDRGGNTIYF,TGTGCCAGCAGTCGCGACAGGGGCGGAAACACCATATATTTT
TRBV5-5,TRBD1,TRBJ2-4,-,CASSLATDRALAKNIQYF,TGTGCCAGCAGCTTGGCTACCGACAGGGCCCTAGCCAAAAACATTCAGTACTTC
TRBV5-1,TRBD1,TRBJ1-6,-,CASSLGGTVQSPLHF,TGCGCCAGCAGCTTGGGAGGGACAGTACAATCACCCCTCCACTTT
TRBV7-2,-,TRBJ1-1,-,CASSLSHWPNTEAFF,TGTGCCAGCAGCTTAAGTCATTGGCCGAACACTGAAGCTTTCTTT
TRBV6-5,-,TRBJ1-1,few,CASRPRRDSGAFF,TGTGCCAGCAGACCGAGGAGGGATTCAGGGGCTTTCTTT
TRBV15,-,TRBJ2-5,-,CATSRDPSAQETQYF,TGTGCCACCAGCAGAGATCCTAGCGCCCAAGAGACCCAGTACTTC
TRBV7-9,TRBD1,TRBJ1-1,few,CASSLEGQGGTEAFF,TGTGCCAGCAGCTTAGAGGGACAGGGGGGCACTGAAGCTTTCTTT
TRBV7-3,-,TRBJ1-1,-,CASSLHTGNTEAFF,TGTGCCAGCAGCTTACACACGGGGAACACTGAAGCTTTCTTT
TRBV18,-,TRBJ1-4,-,CASSPPTSGEKLFF,TGTGCCAGCTCACCACCAACCTCCGGAGAAAAACTGTTTTTT
TRBV30,-,TRBJ1-5,many,CAWSRDSNQPQHF,TGTGCCTGGAGCCGGGATAGCAATCAGCCCCAGCATTTT
TRBV29-1,-,TRBJ2-7,-,CSVVSGTYEQYF,TGCAGCGTTGTATCGGGGACGTACGAGCAGTACTTC
TRBV19,TRBD1,TRBJ1-1,-,CASNLQGKGSAFF,TGTGCCAGTAATCTACAGGGGAAGGGGTCGGCTTTCTTT
TRBV28,TRBD1,TRBJ1-2,-,CASIPGTAQYGYTF,TGTGCCAGCATCCCCGGGACAGCTCAATATGGCTACACCTTC
TRBV10-2,-,TRBJ1-2,-,CASSPGADYGYTF,TGCGCCAGCAGCCCGGGGGCTGACTATGGCTACACCTTC
TRBV29-1,-,TRBJ1-3,-,CSVDGNSGNTIYF,TGCAGCGTTGACGGAAACTCTGGAAACACCATATATTTT
TRBV7-9,-,TRBJ1-3,once,CASSFGNTIYF,TGTGCCAGCAGCTTCGGAAACACCATATATTTT
TRBV18,-,TRBJ1-1,-,CASSPLGGQMNTEAFF,TGTGCCAGCTCACCCCTGGGAGGCCAGATGAACACTGAAGCTTTCTTT
TRBV2,-,TRBJ1-1,-,CASTWGSTEAFF,TGTGCCAGCACCTGGGGCAGCACTGAAGCTTTCTTT
TRBV5-4,TRBD2,TRBJ2-7,few,CASSLLLAGDYEQYF,TGTGCCAGCAGCTTGTTGCTAGCGGGAGACTACGAGCAGTACTTC
TRBV4-2,-,TRBJ1-1,-,CASTMEGTEAFF,TGTGCCAGCACCATGGAGGGGACAGAAGCTTTCTTT
TRBV5-8,TRBD1,TRBJ1-6,-,CASSFEGQSSYNSPLHF,TGTGCCAGCAGCTTTGAGGGACAGAGCTCCTATAATTCACCCCTCCACTTT
TRBV9,TRBD1,TRBJ1-2,-,CASSVGWDRGYGYTF,TGTGCCAGCAGCGTAGGATGGGACAGGGGCTATGGCTACACCTTC
TRBV5-1,-,TRBJ2-1,-,CASSFLSNEQFF,TGCGCCAGCAGCTTTCTTTCCAATGAGCAGTTCTTC
TRBV7-2,-,TRBJ1-3,-,CASSLVPRPGTLGGTIYF,TGTGCCAGCAGCTTAGTCCCGCGGCCAGGGACCCTAGGAGGCACCATATATTTT
TRBV18,TRBD1,TRBJ1-2,-,CASSTGQGGPYGYTF,TGTGCCAGCTCAACCGGACAGGGGGGGCCCTATGGCTACACCTTC
TRBV21-1,-,TRBJ2-5,-,CASSKKAPYETQYF,TGTGCCAGCAGCAAAAAAGCACCCTATGAGACCCAGTACTTC
TRBV3-1/TRBV3-2,TRBD1,TRBJ1-2,-,CASSQGLERTGPYGYTF,TGTGCCAGCAGCCAAGGACTCGAACGGACAGGCCCCTATGGCTACACCTTC
TRBV28,-,TRBJ1-5,-,CASSSPGRRNQPQHF,TGTGCCAGCAGTTCTCCCGGGAGGCGAAATCAGCCCCAGCATTTT
TRBV20-1,-,TRBJ2-1,-,CSAASYNEQFF,TGCAGTGCTGCCTCCTACAATGAGCAGTTCTTC
TRBV7-8,-,TRBJ1-4,-,CASSFFSTNEKLFF,TGTGCCAGCAGCTTTTTTTCAACTAATGAAAAACTGTTTTTT
TRBV19,-,TRBJ1-1,-,CASSLHKWSEAFF,TGTGCCAGTAGTCTTCACAAATGGAGTGAAGCTTTCTTT
TRBV6-6,-,TRBJ1-6,-,CASSYTGNNSPLHF,TGTGCCAGCAGTTACACCGGGAACAATTCACCCCTCCACTTT
TRBV15,TRBD1,TRBJ1-1,once,CATSRAGQGNTEAFF,TGTGCCACCAGCAGGGCGGGACAGGGAAACACTGAAGCTTTCTTT
TRBV30,TRBD1,TRBJ1-1,-,CAWSRQGGAEAFF,TGTGCCTGGAGTCGACAGGGAGGAGCTGAAGCTTTCTTT
TRBV6-6,-,TRBJ2-7,-,CASVQQGASYEQYF,TGTGCCAGCGTACAACAGGGAGCCTCCTACGAGCAGTACTTC
TRBV5-1,TRBD2,TRBJ2-7,-,CASSLTSGGIYEQYF,TGCGCCAGCAGTTTGACTAGCGGGGGCATCTACGAGCAGTACTTC
TRBV29-1,TRBD2,TRBJ2-5,-,CSAARGGETQYF,TGCAGCGCTGCCCGGGGGGGGGAGACCCAGTACTTC
TRBV9,TRBD2,TRBJ2-1,-,CASSVDGTSTNEQFF,TGTGCCAGCAGCGTAGATGGGACTAGTACGAATGAGCAGTTCTTC
TRBV5-4,-,TRBJ1-1,-,CASNPGPDQNTEAFF,TGTGCCAGCAACCCGGGGCCAGACCAGAACACTGAAGCTTTCTTT
TRBV29-1,-,TRBJ2-3,-,CSVERGRTSTDTQYF,TGCAGCGTTGAAAGAGGCAGAACAAGCACAGATACGCAGTATTTT
TRBV2,-,TRBJ1-5,-,CASSPLQVKNQPQHF,TGTGCCAGCAGTCCGTTGCAGGTTAAGAATCAGCCCCAGCATTTT
TRBV5-1,TRBD2,TRBJ2-7,many,CASRGLAATGEQYF,TGCGCCAGCAGGGGACTAGCGGCCACCGGCGAGCAGTACTTC
TRBV11-3,-,TRBJ2-2,-,CASSQIGTGELFF,TGTGCCAGCAGCCAAATCGGGACCGGGGAGCTGTTTTTT
TRBV6-5,TRBD1,TRBJ1-4,-,CASSGQGGNEKLFF,TGTGCCAGCAGCGGACAGGGTGGCAATGAAAAACTGTTTTTT
TRBV19,TRBD1,TRBJ1-3,-,CASRGQGGSGNTIYF,TGTGCCAGCAGAGGACAGGGGGGCTCTGGAAACACCATATATTTT